Given below is one T cell receptor beta chain in context. At one boundary the junction diverges from the germline segment, which might be a read error. TCRdb keeps only in-frame clones here, not all; method: immunoSEQ multiplex PCR. In the table there are 65,000 to 70,000 clones, about 91% of which are singletons. The germline gives CDR1 SNHLY, CDR2 FYNNEI. This CDR3 spans 15 amino acids. This sample was included in a study of blood T cell repertoires in COVID-19. This chain uses TRBV2 with TRBJ2-1; 11 nucleotides align to TRBD2. The source of this sequence is a human donor with active COVID-19. The donor label of this sample is uncertain. Sequenced: peripheral blood. The CDR3 is CASREGSGRGNEQFF. The CDR3 DNA follows: TGTGCCAGCAGGGAAGGTAGCGGGAGGGGTAATGAGCAGTTCTTC. The whole variable domain, filled in from reference TRBV2 and TRBJ2-1, reads EPEVTQTPSHQVTQMGQEVILRCVPISNHLYFYWYRQILGQKVEFLVSFYNNEISEKSEIFDDQFSVERPDGSNFTLKIRSTKLEDSAMYFCASREGSGRGNEQFFGPGTRLTVL.